This is a list of T cell receptor beta chains from one sample in a study of blood T cells in healthy people across ages. TCRdb re-derived calls from the 5' RACE reads in MiXCR, one entry per CDR3 protein. The sample contains 600,000 to 850,000 distinct CDR3 sequences, roughly 41% of which appear only once. Sequencing was performed on blood. These TCRs come from a woman in her fifties or sixties in good health. Both conserved end residues are part of each CDR3. Fields, in order: clone size, D gene, J gene, V gene, CDR3 DNA, CDR3 protein. D genes are given only for firm matches. Clone size appears in some rows only: once, few, many, or a class for an expanded clone.

>-|-|TRBJ2-2|TRBV13
-
CASSFRGRSGPNTGELFF
>-|-|TRBJ1-2|TRBV27
TGTGCCAGCACCACCCTGGGGTACGGCTACACCTTC
CASTTLGYGYTF
>-|TRBD1|TRBJ2-5|TRBV20-1
TGCAGTGCTTTCGTAGAGGGGGCTCAGGAGACCCAGTACTTC
CSAFVEGAQETQYF
>few|TRBD2|TRBJ2-7|TRBV27
TGTGCCAGCAGTTTATCGGCTAGCGGAGCCTACGAGCAGTACTTC
CASSLSASGAYEQYF
>few|-|TRBJ1-1|TRBV20-1
TGCAGTGCTAGAGATCAGGGTGGGGTTGGAGCTTTCTTT
CSARDQGGVGAFF
>-|-|TRBJ2-7|TRBV4-1
TGCGCCAGCAGCCAGGTAGGAACGATGCGCTACGAGCAGTACTTC
CASSQVGTMRYEQYF
>-|TRBD1|TRBJ2-3|TRBV10-1
TGCGTCAGCAGTGTGGGACAGGGTGAGAATACGCAGTATTTT
CVSSVGQGENTQYF
>many|-|TRBJ1-2|TRBV6-6
TGTGCCAGCAGTTACAGGGGCGGGGGCTACACCTTC
CASSYRGGGYTF
>many|-|TRBJ2-1|TRBV7-9
TGTGCCAGCAGCGCGCACAATGAGCAGTTCTTC
CASSAHNEQFF
>-|TRBD2|TRBJ2-1|TRBV3-1
TGTGCCAGCAGCCAAGTAGCGGGAGGGTTTGAGCAGTTCTTC
CASSQVAGGFEQFF
>few|-|TRBJ1-5|TRBV25-1
TGTGCCAGCAGTGACTGGCAGGCCAATCAGCCCCAGCATTTT
CASSDWQANQPQHF
>-|TRBD2|TRBJ2-6|TRBV25-1
TGTGCCGGCAGTGAAACCGGGACTAGCGGGGGGGCCTTTGGGGCCAACGTCCTGACTTTC
CAGSETGTSGGAFGANVLTF
>few|TRBD1|TRBJ2-1|TRBV12-3/TRBV12-4
TGTGCCAGCAGTTTCCGACAGGGGTCGGAGCAGTTCTTC
CASSFRQGSEQFF
>-|-|TRBJ1-5|TRBV5-6
TGTGCCAGCAGCTTTAGGGGAGGGGGACGTACCAATCAGCCCCAGCATTTT
CASSFRGGGRTNQPQHF
>-|TRBD1|TRBJ1-1|TRBV7-9
TGTGCCACAGGGGGGTTGAACACTGAAGCTTTCTTT
CATGGLNTEAFF
>-|-|TRBJ1-1|TRBV29-1
TGCAGCGTTGTCACGACGTACACTGAAGCTTTCTTT
CSVVTTYTEAFF
>-|TRBD1|TRBJ1-2|TRBV4-1
TGCGCCAGCAGCCAAGGCACCCTCAGTTATCACAGGACAGGTGGTGGCTACACCTTC
CASSQGTLSYHRTGGGYTF
>-|-|TRBJ2-2|TRBV10-3
TGTGCCATCACGGGCGCAAGAGAGAACACCGGGGAGCTGTTTTTT
CAITGARENTGELFF
>-|-|TRBJ1-5|TRBV7-4
TGTGCCAGCAGCTCAGCATATCACCAGCCCCAGCATTTT
CASSSAYHQPQHF
>-|-|TRBJ2-3|TRBV20-1
TGCAGTGCAAAACTTCAGGGGTCCACAGATACGCAGTATTTT
CSAKLQGSTDTQYF
>few|TRBD2|TRBJ2-3|TRBV4-2
TGTGCCAGCAGCCAAGCCGGGGCTAGCGGGAGTCCAGATACGCAGTATTTT
CASSQAGASGSPDTQYF
>-|TRBD2|TRBJ2-1|TRBV15
TGTGCCACCAGCAGATGGGGGGCTAGCGGGGTAAATGAGCAGTTCTTC
CATSRWGASGVNEQFF
>few|-|TRBJ2-1|TRBV5-8
TGTGCCAGCAGCTTGTACCTCGGGGAGCTCTACAATGAGCAGTTCTTC
CASSLYLGELYNEQFF
>-|TRBD1|TRBJ1-6|TRBV2
TGTGCCAGCAGACTTAAGGACAGGGATTATTCACCCCTCCACTTT
CASRLKDRDYSPLHF
>-|-|TRBJ2-5|TRBV20-1
TGCAGTGCTCCGTTGGGTTGGGTGTCGTCGAATGAGCAGTACTTC
CSAPLGWVSSNEQYF
>-|-|TRBJ1-6|TRBV20-1
TGCAGTGCTAGAGCGGGGCTTGGTAATTCACCCCTCCACTTT
CSARAGLGNSPLHF
>-|TRBD1|TRBJ1-4|TRBV20-1
TGCAGTGCCACAGCCCGGACAGGTGGATACGAAAAACTGTTTTTT
CSATARTGGYEKLFF